This T cell receptor beta chain was recovered during a study of shared clonotypes between healthy human individuals (TCRdb year 2020). About the investigation overall: Three men and a couple of women, aged 18 to 49 years, made up the cohort. For each donor, CD4 naive and CD4 memory were each run on three plates, CD8 naive on two plates, and CD8 memory on one plate. Blood TCR repertoires of 5 or 6 healthy adults were deeply sequenced to estimate repertoire size and the extent of clonotype sharing between individuals. To increase sequencing depth and limit assay-specific biases, different laboratories used diverse techniques to prepare libraries and sequence TCR repertoires. Per donor, leukapheresis produced somewhere between about 0.85 and 10 billion PBMCs. Study-wide conclusions, independent of this receptor: Even with the large sequencing depth, rarefaction of the sorted-subset datasets indicated that sequencing was incomplete. Pairwise subsampling led to the expectation that sequencing depth would affect the degree of clonotype sharing among donors. Naive subsets generally had larger estimated clonotype richness than memory subsets did. Across a few donors, approximately 4.9% of naive CD4, approximately 3.6% of naive CD8, about 2.3% of memory CD4, and over 0.35% of memory CD8 clonotypes were shared. Clonotypes shared by all four sorted-subset donors showed higher generation probabilities than non-shared clonotypes. The genetic and exposure-history diversity represented was limited by the small number of donors. Sampling was restricted to blood, and TCR repertoires in tissues likely differ from the TCR repertoires found in blood.

TCR CDR3 regions were amplified from genomic DNA by multiplex PCR using the deep immunoSEQ assay. Extracted genomic DNA from each cell subset was spread evenly across all wells of several immunoSEQ 96-well plates, with each plate serving as a replicate. For sorted subsets, 200 to 250 ng of genomic DNA, equivalent to tens of thousands of T cell genomes, went into each replicate PCR. Purified libraries were measured with a Qubit 3.0 fluorometer, size-checked on a Bioanalyzer 2100, and measured again with the KAPA Library Quantification kit. Every immunoSEQ 96-well plate was sequenced on a separate single-read 150-cycle Illumina NextSeq 550 flow cell. Processing in the source paper ran as follows. Because the immunoSEQ output held only junctional sequences and lacked quality scores, the filtering could not match the filtering applied to full-length reads. To assign V/J genes and CDR3, sequences were annotated against IMGT germline references using PyIR, a Python wrapper for IgBLAST v1.9. Reads with weak V/J assignments (E-value above 1e-6), missing CDR3, stop codons, out-of-frame junctions, or ambiguous translated residues were removed. V3J clonotypes were defined by identical inferred V gene, J gene, and CDR3 amino acid sequence. Percentage overlap between repertoires was computed as shared unique clonotypes divided by the size of the smaller repertoire. Richness of each repertoire was evaluated using RTK rarefaction, the Chao1 estimator, and Recon v2.1 estimates of unobserved clonotypes. Generation probabilities for all TCRbeta clonotypes obtained by the gDNA method from several donors were computed using OLGA. Drawn from immuneACCESS, this table holds only the in-frame rearrangements with V and J called that TCRdb kept. Clones are partly lost; checked studies trace under half to an unresolved V gene and leave the rest unexplained. From that table come the V and J calls and clone size; the DNA was used to work out D and trimming. Across this sample there are roughly 300,000 clones, with more than 60% seen only once. More than 9% of the sample is taken by the ten largest.

The CDR3 covers 17 residues, taking in both the cysteine and the phenylalanine. This entry keeps only the CDR3 DNA: 51 bases, framed from base 1. V has 6 bases trimmed and J has 0 bases trimmed; junction bases matching no gene number 9. The germline V gene gives CDR1 as KGHSH and CDR2 as LQKENI. Healthy HIV-negative adults with no recently reported acute infections or vaccinations were included as donors. Only Caucasian adults living in Nashville, Tennessee, USA were represented among the donors. Magnetic negative selection was used to enrich CD4+ T cells, after which naive cells were positively selected on CD45RA and the negative fraction became the memory subset. Blood was collected by leukapheresis, and PBMCs were isolated by Ficoll-Histopaque density gradient centrifugation and then cryopreserved in liquid nitrogen vapor phase. Purity and quantity of every magnetically sorted T cell population were checked by analytical flow cytometry. Genomic DNA was isolated from each sorted fraction and quantified by UV absorbance on a Nanodrop 2000c.

About this clone itself: The antigen it binds to is not known. No clone much larger than this one lies a single base away; base qualities are absent.

The receptor was derived from a man aged 25 to 45 in good health. Specimen: memory CD4+ T cells sorted from blood. The sample's cell subset or site, from its label and the paper: CD45RA-negative fraction. The receptor chain draws on TRBV18 and TRBJ2-5; 11 central nucleotides agree with TRBD2. The nucleotides read TGTGCCAGCTCCCCTCTCGGGACTAGCGGATACCAAGAGACCCAGTACTTC. Its coded protein is CASSPLGTSGYQETQYF.